One sample yielded the 20 T cell receptor beta chains listed below, sequenced in a study of cytomegalovirus exposure and HLA in healthy donors. 13 Jbeta primers and 60 Vbeta primers were used for the PCR. Profiled with immunoSEQ multiplex PCR; TCRdb holds only in-frame clones, not every one. The table has about 150,000 clones, just under 80% seen once. Input material: PBMCs. The receptor set was obtained from a woman aged 50 to 60 in good health and CMV-seropositive.

The chain links TRBV9 to TRBJ1-4; D perhaps matches TRBD1 (5 bases). V was shortened by 4 bases and J by 8 bases, with 9 bases between the two germline ends. The CDR3 contains 12 residues. The germline V gene encodes CDR1 SGDLS and CDR2 YYNGEE. This chain's CDR3 is CASSPGGEKLFF. The CDR3, as DNA: TGTGCCAGCAGCCCCGGGGGGGAAAAACTGTTTTTT.

The V gene is TRBV21-1, the J gene TRBJ2-1; no check of the table's D call, TRBD2, against the DNA was made. TRBV21-1 is flagged as a pseudogene. The CDR3 sequence is 15 residues long. The CDR3: CASSKGGLSYGEQFF. The CDR3, as DNA: TGTGCCAGCAGCAAAGGAGGGCTATCCTACGGTGAGCAGTTCTTC.

A single count supports this clone. V usage is TRBV6-5 and J usage is TRBJ1-6; no firm D call. Germline CDR1 and CDR2: MNHEY and SVGAGI. Trimming stripped 2 bases from V and 1 base from J, with 6 bases between. The CDR3 contains 15 residues. The CDR3 nucleotides are TGTGCCAGCAGTTACGGGAGGTCCTATAATTCACCCCTCCACTTT. Its translation: CASSYGRSYNSPLHF.

The V and J genes are TRBV2 and TRBJ1-6, with no clear D. Germline V gives CDR1 SNHLY, CDR2 FYNNEI. Trimming cost V 3 bases and J 7 bases, with 10 bases left between them. This CDR3 region has 14 residues. This CDR3 is CASSDETGNSPLHF. CDR3 coding DNA: TGTGCCAGCAGTGACGAGACGGGGAATTCACCCCTCCACTTT. Variable domain in full (rest from reference TRBV2 and TRBJ1-6): EPEVTQTPSHQVTQMGQEVILRCVPISNHLYFYWYRQILGQKVEFLVSFYNNEISEKSEIFDDQFSVERPDGSNFTLKIRSTKLEDSAMYFCASSDETGNSPLHFGNGTRLTVT.

The chain's CDR3 is CARSLRGGAFF. As DNA, the CDR3 is TGTGCCAGAAGCTTACGGGGGGGCGCTTTCTTT. The rearrangement links TRBV5-3 to TRBJ1-1, with D perhaps matching TRBD1 (6 bases). TRBV5-3 is filed as an ORF, its function uncertain. The length of the CDR3 is 11 residues. Deletions cut 2 bases from V and 11 bases from J, with 10 bases between.

This chain links TRBV4-2 with TRBJ2-3; 10 bases fit TRBD2. Trimming at V came to 4 bases and at J to 4 bases, leaving 8 bases not matched to a gene. The CDR3 sequence is 16 residues long. Germline V gives CDR1 LGHNA, CDR2 YNFKEQ. The CDR3 bases are TGTGCCAGCAGCCGGGAAACTAGCGGGGTTTCAGATACGCAGTATTTT. The encoded protein is CASSRETSGVSDTQYF.

As for this clone: One end of the junction does not line up with germline, which may come from a read error. V gene TRBV7-9 combines with J gene TRBJ2-5; 7 bases are a match to TRBD2. From germline, CDR1 is SEHNR and CDR2 FQNEAQ (reference sequence). The CDR3 has 12 residues. The DNA of the CDR3 is TGTTCCAGCACCAAGGAGAGGGAGGGCCAGTACTTC. It yields the protein CSSTKEREGQYF.

The chain is built from TRBV14 and TRBJ2-2; D not resolved. Germline CDR1 is SGHDN and CDR2 is FVKESK. V dropped 4 bases and J dropped 2 bases, with 8 bases sitting between them. The CDR3 is made up of 14 amino acids. The CDR3 protein is CASSLRLNTGELFF. The CDR3 DNA follows: TGTGCCAGCAGCCTCCGACTTAACACCGGGGAGCTGTTTTTT. The whole variable domain, filled in from reference TRBV14 and TRBJ2-2, reads EAGVTQFPSHSVIEKGQTVTLRCDPISGHDNLYWYRRVMGKEIKFLLHFVKESKQDESGMPNNRFLAERTGGTYSTLKVQPAELEDSGVYFCASSLRLNTGELFFGEGSRLTVL.

The V and J genes are TRBV27 and TRBJ2-2, with 8 bases aligning to TRBD1. This CDR3 spans 15 amino acids. The J segment lost 1 base and the V segment lost 2 bases, leaving 0 bases of the junction unmatched. CDR1 is MNHEY and CDR2 is SMNVEV in the germline V gene (reference sequence). CDR3 nucleotides: TGTGCCAGCAGTTTAGGGACAGGGAACACCGGGGAGCTGTTTTTT. It codes for CASSLGTGNTGELFF.

The chain employs TRBV28 and TRBJ1-6, with D maybe TRBD1 (6 bases). CDR3 length: 16 amino acids. V lost 5 bases, J lost 5 bases, and 16 bases lay in between. Germline V lookup: CDR1 MDHEN, CDR2 SYDVKM. The CDR3 region has the DNA TGTGCCAGCAGTCCCGGTTCGGGGGGCGATAATTCACCCCTCCACTTT. It yields the protein CASSPGSGGDNSPLHF. The variable domain in full, with the rest retrieved from reference TRBV28 and TRBJ1-6, is DVKVTQSSRYLVKRTGEKVFLECVQDMDHENMFWYRQDPGLGLRLIYFSYDVKMKEKGDIPEGYSVSREKKERFSLILESASTNQTSMYLCASSPGSGGDNSPLHFGNGTRLTVT.

The rearrangement joins TRBV10-3 to TRBJ1-2; D uncertain. Germline-derived CDR1 and CDR2 are ENHRY and SYGVKD. V shed 10 bases and J shed 6 bases, with 15 bases lying between them. This CDR3 region has 12 residues. The CDR3 coding sequence is TGTGCCACCTCTGACGGGGAGGATGGCTACACCTTC. It codes for CATSDGEDGYTF.

This clone came up once. This sequence joins TRBV30 and TRBJ1-4; D is unresolved. V was trimmed by 1 base and J by 8 bases, leaving 11 bases between them. This CDR3 comprises 13 residues. Germline V CDR1 and CDR2: GTSNPN, SVGIG (reference sequence). CDR3 sequence: CAWSDILKEKLFF. In DNA, the CDR3 is TGTGCCTGGAGTGACATATTAAAGGAAAAACTGTTTTTT.

The chain employs TRBV5-8 and TRBJ1-4; D unresolved. The CDR3 is 14 amino acids. V lost 5 bases to trimming and J lost 5 bases, with 13 bases between them. CDR1 SGHTS and CDR2 YDEGEE come from the germline V gene. CDR3 sequence: CASRVASSNEKLFF. In DNA form, the CDR3 reads TGTGCCAGCAGAGTAGCAAGCTCCAATGAAAAACTGTTTTTT.

The chain links TRBV6-1 to TRBJ1-2, with D unclear. The CDR3 consists of 15 residues. V lost 0 bases to trimming and J lost 8 bases, with 16 bases between them. Germline V lookup: CDR1 MNHNS, CDR2 SASEGT. Here the CDR3 reads CASSEAPGSGSGYTF. The CDR3 nucleotides read TGTGCCAGCAGTGAAGCGCCCGGGTCCGGTAGCGGCTACACCTTC.

The gene calls are TRBV6-5 and TRBJ1-6, with 8 bases that match TRBD1. The germline gives CDR1 MNHEY, CDR2 SVGAGI. CDR3 length: 14 amino acids. V dropped 5 bases and J dropped 10; count of bases not matched to a gene: 7. The CDR3 DNA reads TGTGCCAGCAGTCACAGGACAGGGTTGTCACCCCTCCACTTT. Amino acids: CASSHRTGLSPLHF.

V gene TRBV14 combines with J gene TRBJ2-1; 9 bases are a match to TRBD1. The CDR3 sequence is 15 residues long. Per germline, CDR1 SGHDN and CDR2 FVKESK. J gave up 6 bases and V 4 bases, and 7 bases lay outside the gene matches. CDR3 sequence reads: CASSRDRVSSNEQFF. The CDR3 coding sequence is TGTGCCAGCAGCCGGGACAGGGTAAGCTCCAATGAGCAGTTCTTC. The full variable domain, its missing parts supplied by reference TRBV14 and TRBJ2-1, is EAGVTQFPSHSVIEKGQTVTLRCDPISGHDNLYWYRRVMGKEIKFLLHFVKESKQDESGMPNNRFLAERTGGTYSTLKVQPAELEDSGVYFCASSRDRVSSNEQFFGPGTRLTVL.

The chain links TRBV18 to TRBJ1-3, with 9 positions matching TRBD1. CDR3 length: 14 residues. CDR1 KGHSH and CDR2 LQKENI come from the germline V gene. V lost 4 bases to trimming and J lost 8 bases; unmatched junction nucleotides: 6. The CDR3 sequence: CASSLTGGADTIYF. The DNA of the CDR3 is TGTGCCAGCTCACTAACAGGGGGCGCAGACACCATATATTTT.

This clone appeared a few times. The rearrangement joins TRBV6-1 to TRBJ1-2, with D unclear. Germline loops: CDR1 MNHNS, CDR2 SASEGT. The CDR3 is 12 amino acids. Trimming left V 3 bases short and J 2 bases short, with 4 bases between. The CDR3 nucleotides are TGTGCCAGCAGTGATCCGAACTATGGCTACACCTTC. This sequence encodes CASSDPNYGYTF.

This chain uses TRBV13 with TRBJ2-1; 8 bases are shared with TRBD2. Germline V CDR1 and CDR2: PRHDT, FYEKMQ (reference sequence). This CDR3 contains 16 residues. Trimming cost V 4 bases and J 7 bases; bases outside gene matches: 12. The CDR3, as DNA: TGTGCCAGCAGCTCCCGACCGGGGGGGCCGAAGAATGAGCAGTTCTTC. It encodes CASSSRPGGPKNEQFF.

The V and J genes are TRBV27 and TRBJ1-2; weak D call: TRBD1 (5 bases). Germline values: CDR1 MNHEY, CDR2 SMNVEV (reference sequence). CDR3 length: 15 amino acids. Trimming took off 6 bases at V and 1 base at J, with 15 bases between the two ends. Here the CDR3 DNA reads TGTGCCAGCAGCCGGGGGACGGGCAGTAACTATGGCTACACCTTC. It specifies CASSRGTGSNYGYTF.